One sample yielded the 22 T cell receptor beta chains listed below, sequenced in a study of T cell responses to AZD1222 COVID-19 vaccine. The repertoire was sequenced with immunoSEQ multiplex PCR; TCRdb's copy has only in-frame clones and lacks some. The table records 130,000 or so clones, about nine tenths of them present only once. Sequenced here: peripheral blood, sampled on day 0 of AZD1222 vaccination. These receptors originate from an adult in good health.

The genes are TRBV9 and TRBJ1-6, with 7 bases fitting TRBD1. V trimming: 4 bases; J trimming: 7 bases; junction bases outside the gene matches: 8. The CDR3 is 15 residues long. In germline, CDR1 is SGDLS, CDR2 YYNGEE. The CDR3: CASSTRQGKNSPLHF. The CDR3, as DNA: TGTGCCAGCAGCACCCGACAGGGAAAGAATTCACCCCTCCACTTT. Full variable domain (outside the CDR3, taken from reference TRBV9 and TRBJ1-6): DSGVTQTPKHLITATGQRVTLRCSPRSGDLSVYWYQQSLDQGLQFLIQYYNGEERAKGNILERFSAQQFPDLHSELNLSSLELGDSALYFCASSTRQGKNSPLHFGNGTRLTVT.

This clone appeared once. The sample carries other DNA sequences with the same CDR3. The gene calls are TRBV5-1 and TRBJ2-3; no firm D call. Germline assignment: CDR1 SGHRS and CDR2 YFSETQ. Trimming cost V 0 bases and J 2 bases, with 7 bases left between them. This CDR3 has 14 residues. As DNA, the CDR3 is TGCGCCAGCAGCTTGGGTAGTTACACAGATACGCAGTATTTT. Amino acids: CASSLGSYTDTQYF.

This clone has only one observation. The chain recombines TRBV28 with TRBJ1-1; 7 nucleotides agree with TRBD1. After removal of 4 bases from V and 4 bases from J, the junction contained 6 bases not matched to a gene. This CDR3 contains 14 residues. Germline values: CDR1 MDHEN, CDR2 SYDVKM. The CDR3 DNA follows: TGTGCCAGCAGTTCACCGACAGGGCGCACTGAAGCTTTCTTT. Translating gives CASSSPTGRTEAFF.

This clone was recorded only once. This chain joins TRBV7-6 and TRBJ2-3; no firm D call. From germline, CDR1 is SGHVS and CDR2 FNYEAQ. Trimming cost V 0 bases and J 4 bases, with 11 bases left between them. This CDR3 has 15 residues. DNA for the CDR3: TGTGCCAGCAGCTTAGCGCCGGACCATTCAGATACGCAGTATTTT. Translation gives CASSLAPDHSDTQYF.

J is TRBJ2-4 and V is TRBV5-4, with a weak D call TRBD1 (5 bases). CDR1 is SGHNT and CDR2 is YYREEE in the germline V gene (reference sequence). This CDR3 spans 14 amino acids. Deletions cut 0 bases from V and 4 bases from J, with 8 bases between. This CDR3 is CASSLVGQKNIQYF. CDR3 coding DNA: TGTGCCAGCAGCTTGGTGGGGCAAAAAAACATTCAGTACTTC.

The V gene is TRBV21-1, the J gene TRBJ2-7; the table assigns TRBD2, which was not confirmed against the DNA. TRBV21-1 is noted as a pseudogene. The CDR3 is 19 amino acids. This CDR3 is CASSKDSGTSGRCSYEQYF. The CDR3 DNA reads TGTGCCAGCAGCAAGGACTCCGGGACTAGCGGGAGGTGTTCCTACGAGCAGTACTTC.

About this clone: Germline and junction disagree at one end, which may indicate a read error. The chain joins TRBV7-7 to TRBJ2-1; 9 bases fit TRBD2. Per germline, CDR1 SSHAT and CDR2 FNYEAQ (reference sequence). The CDR3 is made up of 13 amino acids. The DNA of the CDR3 is TGTGCTAGCAGCCAGGTCATAGGGACTAGCCTTTTCTTC. This gives the protein CASSQVIGTSLFF.

This clone was observed a handful of times. The chain carries TRBV7-9 and TRBJ2-1; TRBD2 matches at 13 bases. In germline, CDR1 is SEHNR, CDR2 FQNEAQ (reference sequence). The trim removed 8 bases at V and 5 bases at J, leaving 9 bases unmatched. The CDR3 runs 16 residues. CDR3 DNA: TGTGCCAGCGGACTAGCGGGAGTAAGCCGGAACAATGAGCAGTTCTTC. This gives the protein CASGLAGVSRNNEQFF.

The chain combines TRBV7-8 with TRBJ2-2; 7 nucleotides match TRBD1. Germline assignment: CDR1 SGHVS and CDR2 FQNEAQ. J gave up 3 bases and V 8 bases, and 6 bases lay outside the gene matches. The CDR3 contains 14 residues. The CDR3 loop reads CASGTGEYTGELFF. CDR3 DNA sequence: TGTGCCAGCGGTACAGGGGAGTACACCGGGGAGCTGTTTTTT.

This chain joins TRBV7-3 and TRBJ2-4, with D possibly TRBD2 on 6 matching bases. V was clipped by 5 bases and J by 1 base, with 18 bases between them. The CDR3 has 17 amino acids. The germline V gene encodes CDR1 SGHTA and CDR2 FQGTGA. This CDR3 is CASSPPGAVKAKNIQYF. For the CDR3, the DNA is TGTGCCAGCAGCCCGCCGGGAGCGGTGAAGGCCAAAAACATTCAGTACTTC.

V is TRBV11-2 and J is TRBJ2-1, with 11 bases fitting TRBD2. This CDR3 has 17 amino acids. Looked up from germline, CDR1 is SGHAT and CDR2 is FQNNGV. V trimming: 2 bases; J trimming: 7 bases; junction bases outside the gene matches: 10. CDR3 nucleotides: TGTGCCAGCAGCTTATTGGTTTCGGCTAGCGGGAGGAATGAGCAGTTCTTC. This encodes CASSLLVSASGRNEQFF.

This clone has just a few counts. The J gene is TRBJ1-2, the V gene TRBV6-5; 8 bases fit TRBD1. Germline V gene data show CDR1 as MNHEY and CDR2 as SVGAGI. J was trimmed by 1 base and V by 8 bases; bases with no gene match: 6. The CDR3 is made up of 14 amino acids. The CDR3 is CASGRDRNNYGYTF. The DNA for the CDR3 is TGTGCCAGCGGCCGGGACAGGAATAACTATGGCTACACCTTC.

The V call is TRBV7-2, the J call TRBJ1-5; possibly TRBD1 for D (6 bases). The V end was cut by 3 bases, the J end by 2 bases, with 8 bases between. CDR1 SGHTA and CDR2 FQGNSA come from the germline V gene. This CDR3 is built from 14 residues. The CDR3 loop is CASSLNRGNQPQHF. The CDR3 DNA sequence: TGTGCCAGCAGCTTGAACAGGGGCAATCAGCCCCAGCATTTT.

This clone was seen a handful of times. The rearrangement links TRBV27 to TRBJ2-2; 9 positions match TRBD1. Looked up from germline, CDR1 is MNHEY and CDR2 is SMNVEV (reference sequence). The V segment lost 7 bases and the J segment 6 bases; nucleotides outside the gene matches: 12. The CDR3 length is 16 residues. Here the CDR3 DNA reads TGTGCCAGCACCCAGCGGGGACAGGGTTCTCCCGGGGAGCTGTTTTTT. It is translated as CASTQRGQGSPGELFF.

The CDR3 DNA reads TGTGCCAGCAGTTACTCGAATGGCGGAAAAGAGACCCAGTACTTC. This gives the protein CASSYSNGGKETQYF. The genes are TRBV6-2 or TRBV6-3 and TRBJ2-5; D is ambiguous. The CDR3 is 15 amino acids. Germline CDR1 reads MNHEY; CDR2 reads SVGEGT. V lost 0 bases, J lost 3 bases, and 11 bases lay in between.

This chain joins TRBV3-1 (or the pseudogene TRBV3-2) and TRBJ2-7, with no clear D. This CDR3 comprises 14 residues. V lost 1 base and J lost 1, with 8 bases in between. The V gene's germline CDR1 is LGHDT and CDR2 YNNKEL (reference sequence). This CDR3 reads CASSQGWGSYEQYF. The DNA of the CDR3 is TGTGCCAGCAGCCAAGGATGGGGTTCCTACGAGCAGTACTTC.

V and J are TRBV9 and TRBJ1-2; a possible D gene is TRBD1 (6 bases). CDR1 is SGDLS, CDR2 YYNGEE, per germline. Trimming removed 1 base from V and 2 bases from J, with 9 bases in between. This CDR3 has 14 residues. The CDR3 reads CASSVWDKNYGYTF. The CDR3 DNA reads TGTGCCAGCAGCGTATGGGACAAGAACTATGGCTACACCTTC.

About this clone itself: Other DNA sequences from this sample encode an identical CDR3 as well. This chain connects TRBV15 to TRBJ2-7; the match to TRBD1 covers 9 bases. The CDR3 consists of 14 residues. The germline V gene encodes CDR1 LNHNV and CDR2 YYDKDF (reference sequence). V gave up 3 bases and J gave up 4 bases; unmatched junction bases: 4. The CDR3 DNA follows: TGTGCCACCAGCAGGGACAGGGGACCGTACGAGCAGTACTTC. Protein product: CATSRDRGPYEQYF.

The V call is TRBV5-1, the J call TRBJ2-1; D may correspond to TRBD1 or TRBD2 (5 bases each). Per the germline V gene, CDR1 is SGHRS and CDR2 is YFSETQ. The CDR3 runs 15 residues. V was clipped by 6 bases and J by 2 bases, with 15 bases between them. As DNA, the CDR3 is TGCGCCAGCACGCAAAGGGGAGAGGCCTACAATGAGCAGTTCTTC. Its translation: CASTQRGEAYNEQFF.

CDR3 protein: CASSHGPGTGYNSPLHF. In DNA form, the CDR3 reads TGCGCCAGCAGCCACGGACCAGGGACAGGGTATAATTCACCCCTCCACTTT. J is TRBJ1-6 and V is TRBV5-1, with 9 bases matching TRBD1. Per the germline V gene, CDR1 is SGHRS and CDR2 is YFSETQ. The CDR3 contains 17 residues. After removal of 4 bases from V and 4 bases from J, the junction contained 9 bases not matched to a gene.

The V call is TRBV18, the J call TRBJ2-1, with D possibly TRBD2 on 5 matching bases. The CDR3 totals 12 residues. Germline values: CDR1 KGHSH, CDR2 LQKENI. V lost 1 base to trimming and J lost 10 bases, with 8 bases between them. CDR3 DNA sequence: TGTGCCAGCTCACCACTCACGGGGGAGCAGTTCTTC. This sequence encodes CASSPLTGEQFF.

This rearrangement joins TRBV5-1 to TRBJ2-3; TRBD2 matches at 13 bases. The CDR3 length is 17 residues. Germline CDR1 and CDR2: SGHRS and YFSETQ. V dropped 0 bases and J dropped 3; count of bases not matched to a gene: 4. The CDR3 here is CASSLEPGLAGTDTQYF. The CDR3 DNA sequence: TGCGCCAGCAGCTTGGAACCGGGACTAGCGGGGACAGATACGCAGTATTTT.